The 18 T cell receptor beta chains in this list originate from one sample, sequenced in a study of T cells expressing NK-cell markers. TCRdb reprocessed the 5' RACE reads, keeping one entry per CDR3 protein, no DNA. This table lists over 120,000 distinct CDR3 sequences. The sequenced sample consisted of blood T cells: a sorted CD56 or NKG2C T cell subset, CD4+ or CD8+ T cells, or bulk PBMC T cells (not recorded which). These receptors originate from a man aged 18 to 30 in good health.

This chain links TRBV2 with TRBJ2-3; TCRdb gives TRBD1 as the D gene, but with no DNA this cannot be confirmed. CDR1 and CDR2 (germline): SNHLY, FYNNEI. The CDR3 covers 15 residues. Here the CDR3 reads CARLPGQGLTDTQYF.

The chain is built from TRBV4-3 and TRBJ1-2. CDR1 and CDR2 (germline): LGHNA, YSLEER. The CDR3 is 13 residues long. This CDR3 reads CASSEGTARTYTF.

This sequence joins TRBV12-3 or TRBV12-4 and TRBJ2-1; checking the TCRdb D call of TRBD1 is not possible without DNA. The CDR3 is 16 amino acids. CDR3 loop: CASSLLGGDSYNEQFF.

This sequence joins TRBV7-9 and TRBJ1-5; TCRdb gives TRBD1 as the D gene, but with no DNA this cannot be confirmed. The CDR3 totals 15 residues. The germline V gene encodes CDR1 SEHNR and CDR2 FQNEAQ (reference sequence). CDR3 region: CASSPGGGSNQPQHF.

The rearrangement joins TRBV28 to TRBJ2-2; TCRdb picks TRBD1, but there is no DNA to check that call. The V gene's germline CDR1 is MDHEN and CDR2 SYDVKM. The CDR3 extends over 12 amino acids. CDR3 sequence: CATQDLTGELFF.

This sequence joins TRBV27 and TRBJ1-2; no DNA is available, so the TRBD1 call from TCRdb remains unchecked. CDR1 and CDR2 from the germline V gene are MNHEY and SMNVEV (reference sequence). The CDR3 has 12 residues. The CDR3 region is CASRQGADGYTF.

This chain links TRBV27 with TRBJ1-2; TCRdb indicates TRBD1, and absent DNA this call remains unverified. The CDR3 totals 13 residues. The V gene's germline CDR1 is MNHEY and CDR2 SMNVEV (reference sequence). CDR3 amino acids: CASSLEGVSGYTF.

V and J are TRBV24-1 and TRBJ1-5; no DNA is available, so the TRBD1 call from TCRdb remains unchecked. This CDR3 is built from 15 residues. In germline, CDR1 is KGHDR, CDR2 SFDVKD. CDR3 protein: CATSDLPGVDQPQHF.

The V and J genes are TRBV6-5 and TRBJ1-1; without DNA, the TCRdb call of TRBD1 cannot be checked. Germline loops: CDR1 MNHEY, CDR2 SVGAGI. The CDR3 sequence is 11 residues long. CDR3 region: CAATRGAEAFF.

This rearrangement joins TRBV6-4 to TRBJ2-2. Looked up from germline, CDR1 is MRHNA and CDR2 is SNTAGT. The CDR3 spans 15 residues. CDR3 in amino acids: CASSEVAMNTGELFF.

This chain joins TRBV5-5 and TRBJ1-5; absent DNA, TCRdb's TRBD1 call cannot be checked. Germline assignment: CDR1 SGHKS and CDR2 YYEKEE (reference sequence). CDR3 length: 14 residues. The CDR3 region is CASSLGTGATPQHF.

V usage is TRBV2 and J usage is TRBJ2-5; the TRBD2 assignment by TCRdb is unverifiable without DNA. The CDR3 runs to 15 residues. CDR1 and CDR2 from the germline V gene are SNHLY and FYNNEI. CDR3 loop: CASPRAGGIQETQYF.

The CDR3 spells CASSSGLAGGRGQFF. The chain links TRBV27 to TRBJ2-1; with no DNA, the TCRdb D assignment of TRBD2 cannot be verified. Per the germline V gene, CDR1 is MNHEY and CDR2 is SMNVEV (reference sequence). This CDR3 is 15 amino acids long.

The chain joins TRBV19 to TRBJ2-1; the TRBD1 assignment by TCRdb is unverifiable without DNA. Germline V gives CDR1 LNHDA, CDR2 SQIVND (reference sequence). This CDR3 has 15 residues. CDR3 in amino acids: CASSISGATRGEQFF.

The chain employs TRBV24-1 and TRBJ2-1; TCRdb designates TRBD2, a call that cannot be tested without DNA. Looked up from germline, CDR1 is KGHDR and CDR2 is SFDVKD. The CDR3 consists of 16 residues. The CDR3 reads CATSGGFGRDYYEQFF.

The V and J genes are TRBV27 and TRBJ2-1; TCRdb's D call of TRBD1 is untestable without DNA. Germline CDR1 is MNHEY and CDR2 is SMNVEV (reference sequence). This CDR3 region has 15 residues. CDR3 in amino acids: CASGTQGSSYNEQFF.

The chain employs TRBV24-1 and TRBJ2-1; TCRdb's D call, TRBD1, is unchecked because there is no DNA. In germline, CDR1 is KGHDR, CDR2 SFDVKD. This CDR3 spans 15 amino acids. CDR3 sequence reads: CATSPGTGGYNEQFF.

The chain links TRBV27 to TRBJ2-5; TCRdb returns TRBD2, unconfirmable since there is no DNA. Germline lookup yields CDR1 MNHEY and CDR2 SMNVEV (reference sequence). The CDR3 length is 16 residues. CDR3 amino acids: CASSPPGLPAGETQYF.